These 19 T cell receptor beta chains were all obtained from the same sample, sequenced in a study of response to subunit inactivated influenza vaccine. MiXCR was run by TCRdb on the RT-PCR reads, yielding one entry per CDR3 protein. The sample carries hundreds of thousands of distinct CDR3 sequences, 25% recorded once. The sequences come from CD4+ T cells sorted from PBMCs, collected approximately 5 days after vaccination. These receptors were collected from a man aged 50 to 60 who received an inactivated influenza vaccine.

This clonotype was counted between two and nine times. V and J are TRBV28 and TRBJ1-4; D might be TRBD1 (5 bases). V was clipped by 5 bases and J by 7 bases, with 11 bases between them. From germline, CDR1 is MDHEN and CDR2 SYDVKM. This CDR3 spans 13 amino acids. CDR3 sequence: CASSRTQGEKLFF. The CDR3 nucleotides read TGTGCCAGCAGTCGCACTCAGGGTGAAAAACTGTTTTTT.

This clonotype was seen more than once but under ten times. The chain couples TRBV15 to TRBJ2-1, with D unclear. In germline, CDR1 is LNHNV, CDR2 YYDKDF (reference sequence). Trimming pared 0 bases from V and 9 bases from J, leaving 9 bases between. The CDR3 covers 13 residues. CDR3 nucleotides: TGTGCCACCAGCAGAGAGGATTTAAGTGAGCAGTTCTTC. Translation: CATSREDLSEQFF. Full variable domain (rest looked up from reference TRBV15 and TRBJ2-1): DAMVIQNPRYQVTQFGKPVTLSCSQTLNHNVMYWYQQKSSQAPKLLFHYYDKDFNNEADTPDNFQSRRPNTSFCFLDIRSPGLGDTAMYLCATSREDLSEQFFGPGTRLTVL.

The rearrangement joins TRBV7-2 to TRBJ1-3; D remains ambiguous. From germline, CDR1 is SGHTA and CDR2 FQGNSA. The V and J ends lost 7 bases and 5 bases respectively, with 12 bases between them. The CDR3 length is 13 residues. CDR3 loop: CASTKGVRNTIYF. DNA of the CDR3: TGTGCCAGCACCAAAGGAGTGCGAAACACCATATATTTT.

This chain joins TRBV29-1 and TRBJ1-2, with 10 bases matching TRBD1. The CDR3 is made up of 13 amino acids. Germline CDR1 SQVTM, CDR2 ANQGSEA. V trimming: 8 bases; J trimming: 3 bases; junction bases outside the gene matches: 6. The CDR3 DNA follows: TGCAGCACTTGGGACAGGGGATACTATGGCTACACCTTC. Protein: CSTWDRGYYGYTF.

The chain combines TRBV2 with TRBJ2-7; TRBD1 or TRBD2 may be the D gene (5 bases each). In germline, CDR1 is SNHLY, CDR2 FYNNEI. Trimming cost V 11 bases and J 3 bases, with 14 bases left between them. The CDR3 length is 12 residues. DNA for the CDR3: TGTGCCCGGGGTAAGGGGCGCTACGAGCAGTACTTC. Translation gives CARGKGRYEQYF.

This clonotype was counted only a few times. The chain combines TRBV10-3 with TRBJ1-2; the D is unclear. Trimming cost V 3 bases and J 5 bases, with 10 bases left between them. This CDR3 contains 13 residues. Germline values: CDR1 ENHRY, CDR2 SYGVKD. As DNA, the CDR3 is TGTGCCATCAGTGACCCCCGGGAGTATGGCTACACCTTC. It encodes CAISDPREYGYTF.

J is TRBJ2-5 and V is TRBV28; the D is unclear. There are 16 residues in the CDR3. V shed 3 bases and J shed 1 base, with 15 bases lying between them. Germline V gene data show CDR1 as MDHEN and CDR2 as SYDVKM. CDR3 bases: TGTGCCAGCAGTTTGCGAGCAATGCTCCGCCAAGAGACCCAGTACTTC. Translating it yields CASSLRAMLRQETQYF.

This clonotype showed up just a few times. CDR3 nucleotide sequence: TGTGCCAGCAGCCTACGACAGACGAACACCGGGGAGCTGTTTTTT. Its protein is CASSLRQTNTGELFF. This chain links TRBV12-3 or TRBV12-4 with TRBJ2-2; a possible D gene is TRBD1 (5 bases). This CDR3 has 15 residues. With 6 bases removed from V and 0 bases from J, the gap between germline ends came to 11 bases.

This chain connects TRBV2 to TRBJ2-7; D may correspond to TRBD1 or TRBD2 (5 bases each). Between the trimmed V and J ends, which lost 7 bases and 0 bases, there was a span of 10 bases. The CDR3 runs 13 residues. CDR1 SNHLY and CDR2 FYNNEI come from the germline V gene. The CDR3 protein is CASTGLSSYEQYF. In nucleotides, the CDR3 is TGTGCCAGCACGGGGCTAAGCTCCTACGAGCAGTACTTC.

Ten or more counts support this clonotype. In DNA form, the CDR3 reads TGTGCCAGCAGCGAGGCTAGCGGGGGATCCTACGAGCAGTACTTC. It yields the protein CASSEASGGSYEQYF. This chain joins TRBV12-3 or TRBV12-4 and TRBJ2-7, with 10 nucleotides matching TRBD2. The CDR3 is made up of 15 amino acids. V shed 6 bases, J shed 1 base, and the junction held 6 bases outside the gene matches.

This clonotype appeared many times. The J gene is TRBJ1-2, the V gene TRBV7-2; TRBD1 matches 7 bases. Trimming took 5 bases from V and 8 from J; bases not matched to a gene: 8. The germline gives CDR1 SGHTA, CDR2 FQGNSA. The CDR3 contains 13 residues. The CDR3 here is CASSPDRVGGYTF. CDR3 coding DNA: TGTGCCAGCAGCCCCGACAGGGTCGGGGGCTACACCTTC.

This clonotype turned up a few times. The rearrangement links TRBV29-1 to TRBJ2-3, with 14 bases identical to TRBD2. The junction had 13 bases not matched to a gene; V was cut back by 7 bases and J by 4 bases. Germline V lookup: CDR1 SQVTM, CDR2 ANQGSEA. This CDR3 is 17 amino acids long. The CDR3, as DNA: TGCAGCGCCGGAAGGGGACTAGCGGGAGAGGCTGCAGATACGCAGTATTTT. Its translation is CSAGRGLAGEAADTQYF.

This clonotype was counted between two and nine times. This rearrangement joins TRBV28 to TRBJ2-3; D is possibly TRBD1 (6 bases). CDR1 is MDHEN and CDR2 is SYDVKM in the germline V gene. The CDR3 is made up of 15 amino acids. V was clipped by 7 bases and J by 0 bases, with 14 bases between them. Here the CDR3 reads CASTTGHQSTDTQYF. CDR3 DNA sequence: TGTGCCAGCACCACGGGACACCAGAGCACAGATACGCAGTATTTT.

This chain connects TRBV5-4 to TRBJ2-5; possibly TRBD1 or TRBD2 for D (5 bases each). CDR1 SGHNT and CDR2 YYREEE come from the germline V gene (reference sequence). The germline V and J ends were trimmed by 4 bases and 5 bases, with 15 bases remaining between them. CDR3 length: 14 residues. The CDR3 region is CASSAGTRSETQYF. The CDR3 DNA reads TGTGCCAGCAGCGCCGGGACCAGATCGGAGACCCAGTACTTC.

This clonotype was seen a handful of times. J is TRBJ1-6 and V is TRBV12-3 or TRBV12-4, with TRBD1 as a possible D gene (6 bases). V was pared by 1 base and J by 11 bases, with 9 bases between. The CDR3 sequence is 13 residues long. The CDR3 DNA reads as TGTGCCAGCAGTTTAGATGCAGGGGCACCCCTCCACTTT. Protein sequence: CASSLDAGAPLHF.

This rearrangement joins TRBV5-1 to TRBJ2-7; tentative D call: TRBD1 (6 bases). Germline V gene sequence: CDR1 SGHRS, CDR2 YFSETQ. V was shortened by 1 base and J by 2 bases, with 10 bases between the two germline ends. The CDR3 extends over 14 amino acids. The CDR3 sequence: CASSLWQGTYEQYF. In DNA, the CDR3 is TGCGCCAGCAGCTTGTGGCAGGGGACCTACGAGCAGTACTTC.

This clonotype has a handful of counts. The chain recombines TRBV5-1 with TRBJ2-1; 10 nucleotides match TRBD2. Trimming removed 5 bases from V and 8 bases from J; junction bases left unmatched: 7. The CDR3 is made up of 14 amino acids. The V gene's germline CDR1 is SGHRS and CDR2 YFSETQ. CDR3 amino acids: CASRASGSLDEQFF. CDR3 nucleotides: TGCGCCAGCAGGGCTAGCGGGAGTTTAGATGAGCAGTTCTTC.

The chain couples TRBV6-6 to TRBJ1-2, with unresolved D. Trimming shortened V by 2 bases and J by 7 bases, and 8 bases separated the two germline ends. The CDR3 consists of 12 residues. The germline CDR1 and CDR2 sequences are MNHNY and SVGAGI (reference sequence). CDR3 DNA sequence: TGTGCCAGCAGTTACCGGGGAAGTGGCTACACCTTC. Residues: CASSYRGSGYTF.

This clonotype has just a few counts. V is TRBV9 and J is TRBJ2-5, with TRBD2 identical over 10 bases. CDR1 SGDLS and CDR2 YYNGEE come from the germline V gene. The CDR3 is made up of 15 amino acids. V shed 2 bases and J 2 bases; nucleotides not matched to a gene: 3. DNA of the CDR3: TGTGCCAGCAGCGTGCCAGCGGGAGGGCAAGAGACCCAGTACTTC. The encoded protein is CASSVPAGGQETQYF. The variable domain in full, with the rest retrieved from reference TRBV9 and TRBJ2-5, is DSGVTQTPKHLITATGQRVTLRCSPRSGDLSVYWYQQSLDQGLQFLIQYYNGEERAKGNILERFSAQQFPDLHSELNLSSLELGDSALYFCASSVPAGGQETQYFGPGTRLLVL.